This T cell receptor (beta chain) was obtained from a study of blood T cell repertoires in COVID-19. The method was immunoSEQ multiplex PCR; TCRdb's version includes in-frame clones alone and lacks a portion of them. The sample lists 85,000 to 130,000 clones, just under 85% seen once, with approximately 3.6% in the top ten. The CDR3 runs 13 residues. V lost 5 bases, J lost 6 bases, and 6 bases stayed unmatched. Germline loops: CDR1 SEHNR, CDR2 FQNEAQ (reference sequence). What was sequenced was peripheral blood. The chain employs TRBV7-9 and TRBJ2-7; 8 bases map to TRBD1. The receptor was derived from a woman over 75 with active or convalescent COVID-19. In nucleotides, the CDR3 is TGTGCCAGCAGCCCACCGGGACAGGCCGAGCAGTACTTC. Residues: CASSPPGQAEQYF.